The next 13 T cell receptor beta chains were all read from a single sample in a study of T cells in narcolepsy (dated by TCRdb to the late 2010s). The library was built by means of the immunoSEQ multiplex PCR assay. What TCRdb holds here is the immuneACCESS table cut down to in-frame rearrangements. Part of the clones is not present; checked against another copy, under half of the missing clones reflect an unresolved V gene, and the others are unexplained. This sample is represented by 25,000 to 35,000 clones; roughly 86% of them were singletons. In total, the top ten clones hold approximately 1% of the sample. What was sequenced was memory (CD45RA-) CD4+ T cells from blood. What the cell subset or site label conveys for this sample: memory T cells sorted ex vivo from peripheral blood. All receptors derive from a human donor in good health.

The rearrangement uses TRBV7-3 and TRBJ2-3, with D tentatively TRBD2 (5 bases). Trimming cost V 5 bases and J 6 bases, with 18 bases left between them. Germline CDR1 is SGHTA and CDR2 is FQGTGA. This CDR3 is 15 amino acids long. The CDR3 sequence: CASSAGTPGLDTQYF. CDR3 nucleotide sequence: TGTGCCAGCAGCGCGGGCACCCCCGGTTTGGATACGCAGTATTTT.

The chain is built from TRBV30 and TRBJ2-5; TRBD2 matches at 11 bases. Germline CDR1 GTSNPN, CDR2 SVGIG (reference sequence). The CDR3 runs to 14 residues. Unmatched junction bases numbered 4, after V lost 7 bases and J lost 0 bases. The CDR3 DNA reads as TGTGCCTCCACTAGCGGGGGAGACCAAGAGACCCAGTACTTC. Its protein is CASTSGGDQETQYF.

The rearrangement joins TRBV5-1 to TRBJ2-1; D perhaps matches TRBD1 (5 bases). The V end lost 4 bases, the J end lost 3 bases, and 14 bases lay between the germline ends. The CDR3 contains 15 residues. Germline CDR1 and CDR2: SGHRS and YFSETQ. The CDR3 bases are TGCGCCAGCAGCCAGGCAGGGTTAGTCTACAATGAGCAGTTCTTC. Its translation: CASSQAGLVYNEQFF.

The chain has TRBV28 and TRBJ2-5, with unresolved D. Per the germline V gene, CDR1 is MDHEN and CDR2 is SYDVKM. The CDR3 totals 13 residues. The ends were cut back, 5 bases at V and 4 bases at J, with 11 bases in the middle. The CDR3 region has the DNA TGTGCCAGCAGTCCTACTGGAAGAGAGACCCAGTACTTC. Translation gives CASSPTGRETQYF. The full variable domain, in which reference TRBV28 and TRBJ2-5 provide the parts outside the CDR3, is DVKVTQSSRYLVKRTGEKVFLECVQDMDHENMFWYRQDPGLGLRLIYFSYDVKMKEKGDIPEGYSVSREKKERFSLILESASTNQTSMYLCASSPTGRETQYFGPGTRLLVL.

The CDR3 loop is CASREQAGRPSYEQYF. The CDR3 DNA follows: TGTGCCAGCAGGGAGCAGGCAGGGAGGCCCTCCTACGAGCAGTACTTC. The J gene is TRBJ2-7, the V gene TRBV27, with D possibly matching TRBD2 (6 bases). Germline V gene lookup returns CDR1 MNHEY and CDR2 SMNVEV (reference sequence). This CDR3 region has 16 residues. V lost 6 bases and J 0 bases, leaving 18 bases between the germline ends.

The chain uses TRBV20-1 and TRBJ2-1; the D is unclear. In germline, CDR1 is DFQATT, CDR2 SNEGSKA (reference sequence). V was shortened by 8 bases and J by 8 bases, with 13 bases between the two germline ends. CDR3 length: 11 residues. CDR3 residues: CSQKRYDEQFF. The DNA for the CDR3 is TGCAGTCAGAAAAGATATGATGAGCAGTTCTTC.

This clone is a singleton in its sample. The genes are TRBV30 and TRBJ1-2, with a tentative D call TRBD1 (6 bases). The CDR3 contains 14 residues. Germline V gene sequence: CDR1 GTSNPN, CDR2 SVGIG (reference sequence). V was clipped by 0 bases and J by 2 bases, with 10 bases between them. This CDR3 reads CAWSVLDRNYGYTF. CDR3 coding DNA: TGTGCCTGGAGTGTACTGGACAGAAACTATGGCTACACCTTC. The full variable domain, completed using reference TRBV30 and TRBJ1-2, is SQTIHQWPATLVQPVGSPLSLECTVEGTSNPNLYWYRQAAGRGLQLLFYSVGIGQISSEVPQNLSASRPQDRQFILSSKKLLLSDSGFYLCAWSVLDRNYGYTFGSGTRLTVV.

The chain has TRBV5-1 and TRBJ1-5; the match to TRBD1 covers 7 bases. Germline V gives CDR1 SGHRS, CDR2 YFSETQ. The CDR3 consists of 17 residues. V was clipped by 5 bases and J by 3 bases; unmatched bases: 14. The CDR3 reads CASSRRDSLEINQPQHF. CDR3 in DNA: TGCGCCAGCAGTCGAAGGGACAGCTTAGAAATCAATCAGCCCCAGCATTTT.

This chain links TRBV6-1 with TRBJ2-7; D gene ambiguous. Germline assignment: CDR1 MNHNS and CDR2 SASEGT. V lost 6 bases to trimming and J lost 3 bases, with 12 bases between them. The CDR3 length is 13 residues. The CDR3 loop reads CASSWEQNYEQYF. The CDR3 DNA is TGTGCCAGCAGCTGGGAACAGAACTACGAGCAGTACTTC.

This clone has only one observation. This rearrangement joins TRBV4-3 to TRBJ2-7, with 10 bases that match TRBD1. In germline, CDR1 is LGHNA, CDR2 YSLEER. The CDR3 has 17 residues. V trimming: 0 bases; J trimming: 6 bases; junction bases outside the gene matches: 11. Written as DNA, the CDR3 is TGCGCCAGCAGCCAAGACCCGGCAGGACAGGGGGATATCGAGCAGTACTTC. This translates into CASSQDPAGQGDIEQYF.

The chain uses TRBV2 and TRBJ2-7, with D tentatively TRBD1 (6 bases). The germline V gene has CDR1 SNHLY and CDR2 FYNNEI. The V end was cut by 8 bases, the J end by 0 bases, with 11 bases between. The CDR3 is 13 amino acids. The CDR3, as DNA: TGTGCCAGCCTGACAGGCTACTCCTACGAGCAGTACTTC. Its translation: CASLTGYSYEQYF.

This chain links TRBV28 with TRBJ1-4; D possibly corresponds to TRBD1 (5 bases). CDR3 size: 13 residues. The germline V and J ends were trimmed by 8 bases and 7 bases, with 14 bases remaining between them. Germline V gene data show CDR1 as MDHEN and CDR2 as SYDVKM. The CDR3 here is CASRRGVVEKLFF. The CDR3 DNA reads TGTGCCAGCCGGCGGGGGGTTGTTGAAAAACTGTTTTTT.

The rearrangement uses TRBV15 and TRBJ1-2; no clear D. The V and J ends lost 0 bases and 1 base respectively, with 12 bases between them. The CDR3 sequence is 16 residues long. CDR1 LNHNV and CDR2 YYDKDF come from the germline V gene (reference sequence). As DNA, the CDR3 is TGTGCCACCAGCAGAGATTTGGAGGCCCTTAACTATGGCTACACCTTC. This translates into CATSRDLEALNYGYTF.